The rows below give T cell receptor beta chains drawn from one sample of a study of identical twins. Each CDR3 protein is one row after TCRdb ran MiXCR on the 5' RACE reads. The repertoire consists of about 530,000 distinct CDR3 sequences, with roughly 15% occurring once and the leading ten covering 0.44%. These same data were also listed under a study on yellow fever vaccine responses in identical twins.

The sample taken for sequencing was CD4+ T cells sorted from blood. These receptors were collected from a woman younger than 30 in good health. CDR3s include the opening cysteine and the closing phenylalanine or tryptophan. D genes are given only for firm matches. Clone size appears in some rows only: once, few, many, or a class for an expanded clone.

.,few,TRBJ2-2,TRBV11-3,15,TGTGCCAGCAGCCCTCGGGTCCTCTCGGCCGGGGAGCTGTTTTTT,CASSPRVLSAGELFF
.,few,TRBJ2-7,TRBV7-9,11,TGTGCCAGCAGCCCTGCGGGAGAGCAGTACTTC,CASSPAGEQYF
TRBD1,.,TRBJ1-1,TRBV2,13,TGTGCCAGCAGCGATAGACAGGGATCTGAAGCTTTCTTT,CASSDRQGSEAFF
TRBD1,.,TRBJ1-1,TRBV19,16,TGTGCCAGTAGTACCTACAGGGGTTCCACGAACACTGAAGCTTTCTTT,CASSTYRGSTNTEAFF
.,few,TRBJ1-6,TRBV28,15,TGTGCCAGCAGTCCCCAGGGTAGAAGCAATTCACCCCTCCACTTT,CASSPQGRSNSPLHF
.,.,TRBJ2-2,TRBV7-9,14,TGTGCCAGCAGCTTCGGCACGAGCACCGGGGAGCTGTTTTTT,CASSFGTSTGELFF
.,.,TRBJ2-1,TRBV27,15,TGTGCCAGCAGTTCTTTCCCCCAGACTCCAAATGAGCAGTTCTTC,CASSSFPQTPNEQFF
.,many,TRBJ2-1,TRBV24-1,16,TGTGCCACCTCTAAATCCAGGCGGGCCAGCTACAATGAGCAGTTCTTC,CATSKSRRASYNEQFF
TRBD2,.,TRBJ2-3,TRBV5-1,17,TGCGCCAGCAGCGGCGGAGGGACTAGCGGGGGCCAAGATACGCAGTATTTT,CASSGGGTSGGQDTQYF
TRBD2,few,TRBJ2-5,TRBV3-1,17,TGTGCCAGCAGCCAAGAGGGGAATCTAGCGGCGTTGGAGACCCAGTACTTC,CASSQEGNLAALETQYF
.,.,TRBJ2-5,TRBV12-3/TRBV12-4,12,TGTGCCAGCAGCCGTTGGATGGAGACCCAGTACTTC,CASSRWMETQYF
TRBD1,.,TRBJ2-5,TRBV12-3/TRBV12-4,16,TGTGCCAGCAGCTCCCCCGACAGGGGGCCACAAGAGACCCAGTACTTC,CASSSPDRGPQETQYF
.,.,TRBJ2-7,TRBV10-3,14,TGTGCCATCAGTGAGAGGGGACTTTCCTACGAGCAGTACTTC,CAISERGLSYEQYF
.,.,TRBJ2-1,TRBV24-1,17,TGTGCCACCAGTGACCGGGGGTGGGCCTCCCCGGGGAATGAGCAGTTCTTC,CATSDRGWASPGNEQFF
.,few,TRBJ2-5,TRBV29-1,12,TGCAGCGTTGCGGGGAATCAAGAGACCCAGTACTTC,CSVAGNQETQYF
.,few,TRBJ1-1,TRBV7-9,14,TGTGCCAGCAGCACTTGGGGTGTCGACACTGAAGCTTTCTTT,CASSTWGVDTEAFF
.,few,TRBJ1-5,TRBV28,16,TGTGCCAGCAGGATCAGCCGGGACGGTCCCTACCAGCCCCAGCATTTT,CASRISRDGPYQPQHF
.,.,TRBJ2-3,TRBV5-4,17,TGTGCCAGCAGCTTGCGGGCCGCCGGAGGGGGCACAGATACGCAGTATTTT,CASSLRAAGGGTDTQYF
.,.,TRBJ1-4,TRBV4-1,17,TGCGCCAGCAGCCCAAAAGGGTCGGGGGAGACTAATGAAAAACTGTTTTTT,CASSPKGSGETNEKLFF
.,.,TRBJ2-2,TRBV10-1,15,TGCGCCAGCAGCTCGGGGCGCTCGAACACCGGGGAGCTGTTTTTT,CASSSGRSNTGELFF
.,.,TRBJ1-1,TRBV12-3/TRBV12-4,12,TGTGCCGGAGGGGGTATGAACACTGAAGCTTTCTTT,CAGGGMNTEAFF
TRBD1,few,TRBJ1-1,TRBV11-2,14,TGTGCCAGCAGCTCAGGGGGGGGGACCACTGAAGCTTTCTTT,CASSSGGGTTEAFF
.,few,TRBJ2-5,TRBV2,13,TGTGCCAGCAGCGTAGCGAGAAGGGAGACCCAGTACTTC,CASSVARRETQYF
.,many,TRBJ2-5,TRBV29-1,16,TGCAGCGTACCAACGGGCCGTAACATCTTCCTGGAGACCCAGTACTTC,CSVPTGRNIFLETQYF
TRBD1,.,TRBJ2-7,TRBV5-1,14,TGCGACAACGGGCCCGGGACAGACTTCTACGAGCAGTACTTC,CDNGPGTDFYEQYF
.,few,TRBJ2-1,TRBV20-1,15,TGCAGTGCTACACGACCAGGCGTCTCCTACAATGAGCAGTTCTTC,CSATRPGVSYNEQFF
.,.,TRBJ2-6,TRBV29-1,14,TGCAGCGCCAAATTGCACTCTGGGGCCAACGTCCTGACTTTC,CSAKLHSGANVLTF
.,few,TRBJ1-2,TRBV7-8,14,TGTGCCAGCAGCTTATCAGACAGCAACTATGGCTACACCTTC,CASSLSDSNYGYTF
.,few,TRBJ2-3,TRBV5-1,17,TGCGCCAGCAGCTTGGGCCTCCTGGACAGCTACACAGATACGCAGTATTTT,CASSLGLLDSYTDTQYF
.,.,TRBJ1-1,TRBV14,14,TGTGCCAGCAGCCAAGAAAGAAAGAACACTGAAGCTTTCTTT,CASSQERKNTEAFF
.,.,TRBJ2-3,TRBV28,16,TGTGCCAGCACCATTGATTGGGCAGGGGAAACAGATACGCAGTATTTT,CASTIDWAGETDTQYF
.,.,TRBJ1-1,TRBV25-1,15,TGTGCCAGCAGTGAGGAGGGAGGGAGGGACACTGAAGCTTTCTTT,CASSEEGGRDTEAFF
TRBD2,.,TRBJ2-1,TRBV20-1,15,TGCAGTGCCAGACCGGGACTAGCGGGAGGGGGTGAGCAGTTCTTC,CSARPGLAGGGEQFF
.,few,TRBJ2-7,TRBV12-3/TRBV12-4,11,TGTGCCAGCAGTTTTAGAGGGGAGCAGTACTTC,CASSFRGEQYF
.,.,TRBJ1-3,TRBV15,14,TGTGCCACCAGCAGAGGAGGGACTGGAAACACCATATATTTT,CATSRGGTGNTIYF
.,.,TRBJ2-1,TRBV11-2,16,TGTGCCAGCAGCTTAGTCCTCGCGGGAAGGTACAATGAGCAGTTCTTC,CASSLVLAGRYNEQFF
TRBD2,many,TRBJ2-1,TRBV15,15,TGTGCCACCAGCAGGCGGACTAGTTTCGACAATGAGCAGTTCTTC,CATSRRTSFDNEQFF
.,few,TRBJ1-1,TRBV3-1,13,TGTGCCAGCAGCCCAGGGGACAACACTGAAGCTTTCTTT,CASSPGDNTEAFF
TRBD2,few,TRBJ2-7,TRBV10-3,12,TGTGCCATCAGTGAGGGTCTAGCGGGAGCCTACTTC,CAISEGLAGAYF
TRBD2,.,TRBJ2-1,TRBV27,18,TGTGCCAGCAGTTTATTAGGTCCGGCGCAGGGAGGGATCAATGAGCAGTTCTTC,CASSLLGPAQGGINEQFF
.,.,TRBJ2-1,TRBV12-3/TRBV12-4,16,TGTGCCAGCGGCACCCTACGAATCAGCTCCTACAATGAGCAGTTCTTC,CASGTLRISSYNEQFF
TRBD2,.,TRBJ2-1,TRBV7-6,20,TGTGCCAGCAGCTTATTAGGTACTAGCGGGAGGGGTAGCTCCTACAATGAGCAGTTCTTC,CASSLLGTSGRGSSYNEQFF
.,.,TRBJ2-1,TRBV7-2,14,TGTGCCAGCAGCTTAACCGCCGTCAACAATGAGCAGTTCTTC,CASSLTAVNNEQFF
.,once,TRBJ1-6,TRBV5-1,15,TGCGCCAGCAGAAACCGGGACACTTATAATTCACCCCTCCACTTT,CASRNRDTYNSPLHF
TRBD1,few,TRBJ2-1,TRBV5-1,15,TGCGCCAGCAGCTTGGTAGTGACAGGGGGCAGTGAGCAGTTCTTC,CASSLVVTGGSEQFF
TRBD1,few,TRBJ1-2,TRBV12-3/TRBV12-4,15,TGTGCCAGCAGTTTTGGGACAGGGGTTACCTATGGCTACACCTTC,CASSFGTGVTYGYTF
TRBD2,.,TRBJ2-1,TRBV20-1,18,TGCAGTGCTAGAGATCCCCGGTCCAGCGGGGGGAACAACAATGAGCGGTTCTTC,CSARDPRSSGGNNNERFF
.,.,TRBJ2-1,TRBV20-1,11,TGCAGTGCTAGGTTCCCCAATGAGCAGTTCTTC,CSARFPNEQFF
TRBD1,many,TRBJ1-6,TRBV14,18,TGTGCCAGCAGCCAAGAAGGGACAGGGTTTACCACCAGATCACCCCTCCACTTT,CASSQEGTGFTTRSPLHF
TRBD2,.,TRBJ2-1,TRBV12-3/TRBV12-4,13,TGTGCCAGCAGTTTAGAGTCAGCGGGGAGGCAGTTCTTC,CASSLESAGRQFF
TRBD2,few,TRBJ2-1,TRBV7-2,14,TGTGCCAGCAGCTTAGCTGGCGGGAGGGTTGAGCAGTTCTTC,CASSLAGGRVEQFF
.,.,TRBJ2-1,TRBV24-1,15,TGTGCCACCAGTGATTTGCGATCCAGCTACAATGAGCAGTTCTTC,CATSDLRSSYNEQFF
.,.,TRBJ2-1,TRBV5-1,16,TGCGCCAGCAGCCGGTCCGCTACAGTATCCTACAATGAGCAGTTCTTC,CASSRSATVSYNEQFF
.,few,TRBJ2-5,TRBV7-9,17,TGTGCCAGCAGCCCGATAGGGCAGGGAATCATCGAAGAGACCCAGTACTTC,CASSPIGQGIIEETQYF
.,few,TRBJ2-5,TRBV12-3/TRBV12-4,12,TGTGCCAGCAGTGTAGCGAAAGAGACCCAGTACTTC,CASSVAKETQYF
TRBD1,few,TRBJ1-1,TRBV6-4,16,TGTGCCAGCAGTTCCGGGACAGGGTCCAGTAGCACTGAAGCTTTCTTT,CASSSGTGSSSTEAFF